The TCR beta chain under discussion was sequenced for a study of shared T cell receptors in the human thymus. Germline CDR1 is MNHEY and CDR2 is SVGAGI. The CDR3 has 14 amino acids. The junction had 3 bases not matched to a gene; V was cut back by 6 bases and J by 5 bases. Some clones are missing from TCRdb's copy, which holds only in-frame ones; the method was immunoSEQ multiplex PCR. This table holds about 400,000 clones, 95% found once. What was sequenced was thymocytes. This receptor was obtained from a human donor. The gene calls are TRBV6-5 and TRBJ2-7; 14 bases fit TRBD2. CDR3 nucleotides: TGTGCCAGCAGAGGGACTAGCGGGAGCGACGAGCAGTACTTC. Translation gives CASRGTSGSDEQYF.